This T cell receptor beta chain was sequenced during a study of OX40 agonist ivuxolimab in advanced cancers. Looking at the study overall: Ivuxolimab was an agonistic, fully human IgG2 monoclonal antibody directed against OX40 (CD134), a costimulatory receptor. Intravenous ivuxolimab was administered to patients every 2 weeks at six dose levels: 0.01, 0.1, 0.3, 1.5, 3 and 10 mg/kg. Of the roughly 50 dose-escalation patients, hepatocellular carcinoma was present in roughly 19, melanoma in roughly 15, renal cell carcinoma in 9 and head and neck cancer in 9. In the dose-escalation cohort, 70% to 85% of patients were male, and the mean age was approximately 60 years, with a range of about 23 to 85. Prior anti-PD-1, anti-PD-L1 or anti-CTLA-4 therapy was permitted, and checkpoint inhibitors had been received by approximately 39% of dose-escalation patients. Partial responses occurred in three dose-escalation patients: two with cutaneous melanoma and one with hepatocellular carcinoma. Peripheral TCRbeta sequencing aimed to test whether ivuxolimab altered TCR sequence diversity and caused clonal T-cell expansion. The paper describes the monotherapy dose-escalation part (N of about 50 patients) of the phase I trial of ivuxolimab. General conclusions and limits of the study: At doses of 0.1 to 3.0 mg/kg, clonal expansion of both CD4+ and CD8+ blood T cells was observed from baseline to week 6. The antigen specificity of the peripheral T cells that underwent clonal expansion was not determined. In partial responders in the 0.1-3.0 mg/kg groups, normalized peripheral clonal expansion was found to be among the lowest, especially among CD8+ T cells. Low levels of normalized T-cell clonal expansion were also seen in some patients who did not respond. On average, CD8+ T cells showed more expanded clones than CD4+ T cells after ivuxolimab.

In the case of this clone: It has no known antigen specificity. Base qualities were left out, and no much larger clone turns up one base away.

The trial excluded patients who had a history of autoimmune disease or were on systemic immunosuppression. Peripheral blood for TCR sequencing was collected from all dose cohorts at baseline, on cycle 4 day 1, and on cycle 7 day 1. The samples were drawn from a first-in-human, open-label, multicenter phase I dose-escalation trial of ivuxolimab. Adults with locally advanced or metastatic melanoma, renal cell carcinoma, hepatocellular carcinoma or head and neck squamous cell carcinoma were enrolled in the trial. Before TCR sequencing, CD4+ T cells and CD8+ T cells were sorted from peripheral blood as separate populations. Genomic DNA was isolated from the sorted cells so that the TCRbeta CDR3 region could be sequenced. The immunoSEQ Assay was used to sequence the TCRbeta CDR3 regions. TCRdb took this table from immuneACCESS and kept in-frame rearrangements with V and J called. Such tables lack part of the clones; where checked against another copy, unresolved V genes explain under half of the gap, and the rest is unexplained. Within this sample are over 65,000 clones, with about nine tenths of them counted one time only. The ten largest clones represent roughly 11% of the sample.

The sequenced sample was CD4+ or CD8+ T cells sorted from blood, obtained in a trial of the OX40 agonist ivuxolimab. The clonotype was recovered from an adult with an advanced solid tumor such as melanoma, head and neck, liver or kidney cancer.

The CDR3 reads as follows: CASSPTPPGVYEQYF. The base sequence is TGTGCCAGCAGCCCAACCCCCCCAGGGGTCTACGAGCAGTACTTC. This sequence uses TRBV7-8 and TRBJ2-7, with TRBD1 as a weak D call on 6 bases. Including the terminal cysteine and phenylalanine, the CDR3 comprises 15 residues. Only the CDR3 portion is preserved as DNA: 45 bases, with reading frame beginning at the first base. The junction carries 17 bases between V and J, which are trimmed by 5 bases and 3 bases respectively. In the germline V gene, CDR1 corresponds to SGHVS and CDR2 to FQNEAQ.